This T cell receptor (beta chain) was sequenced during a study of response to subunit inactivated influenza vaccine. From the RT-PCR reads, TCRdb called clonotypes with MiXCR, one entry per CDR3 protein. The data contain 650,000 to 800,000 distinct CDR3 sequences, approximately 15% of them singletons. This clonotype was observed many times. Germline lookup yields CDR1 SGHNT and CDR2 YENEEA. The CDR3 totals 15 residues. The V end lost 4 bases, the J end lost 4 bases, and 14 bases lay between the germline ends. The source is a man in his forties or fifties who received an inactivated influenza vaccine. This chain links TRBV11-3 with TRBJ2-1; the D call may be TRBD1 or TRBD2 (5 bases each). The input for sequencing was PBMCs from blood, taken roughly 15 days before vaccination. CDR3 in amino acids: CASSSARGGYNEQFF. The CDR3, as DNA: TGTGCCAGCAGCTCCGCTCGGGGCGGGTACAATGAGCAGTTCTTC.